This passage covers 6 T cell receptor beta chains from one sample sequenced in a study of OX40 agonist ivuxolimab in advanced cancers. Repertoires were generated with immunoSEQ multiplex PCR, while TCRdb's copy carries only in-frame clones and drops some. Among about 93,000 clones listed, roughly 94% were seen once. The sequences come from CD4+ or CD8+ T cells sorted from blood, collected in a trial of the OX40 agonist ivuxolimab. The receptors derive from an adult with an advanced solid tumor such as melanoma, head and neck, liver or kidney cancer.

The V gene is TRBV7-6, the J gene TRBJ2-1, with D perhaps matching TRBD1 (5 bases). Between the trimmed V and J ends, which lost 6 bases and 7 bases, there was a span of 13 bases. Germline values: CDR1 SGHVS, CDR2 FNYEAQ. The CDR3 length is 13 residues. CDR3 sequence: CASSSQGGNEQFF. CDR3 coding DNA: TGTGCCAGCAGTTCTCAGGGTGGAAATGAGCAGTTCTTC.

The chain's CDR3 is CASSEFRRLGSTDTQYF. CDR3 sequence (DNA): TGTGCCAGCAGTGAATTCCGAAGACTGGGGAGCACAGATACGCAGTATTTT. The chain carries TRBV6-1 and TRBJ2-3, with no clear D. Germline-derived CDR1 and CDR2 are MNHNS and SASEGT. The CDR3 runs to 17 residues. Trimming removed 2 bases at V and 0 bases at J, with 15 bases between.

The gene calls are TRBV6-6 and TRBJ1-1; D is uncertain. The CDR3 extends over 13 amino acids. Germline CDR1 MNHNY, CDR2 SVGAGI (reference sequence). Between the trimmed V and J ends, which lost 2 bases and 4 bases, there was a span of 8 bases. The CDR3 sequence: CASSYGTPTEAFF. CDR3 coding DNA: TGTGCCAGCAGTTACGGTACACCCACTGAAGCTTTCTTT.

The gene calls are TRBV5-1 and TRBJ1-1; no firm D call. This CDR3 is 15 amino acids long. Between the trimmed V and J ends, which lost 3 bases and 1 base, there was a span of 13 bases. Per the germline V gene, CDR1 is SGHRS and CDR2 is YFSETQ. The CDR3 here is CASSWRWGANTEAFF. The CDR3 bases are TGCGCCAGCAGCTGGCGTTGGGGAGCGAACACTGAAGCTTTCTTT.

This CDR3 reads CSVDTLSGGYQETQYF. CDR3 DNA sequence: TGCAGCGTGGATACTTTGAGCGGGGGATACCAAGAGACCCAGTACTTC. The chain uses TRBV29-1 and TRBJ2-5, with 8 bases matching TRBD2. The CDR3 has 16 residues. Germline lookup yields CDR1 SQVTM and CDR2 ANQGSEA. Germline trimming cut 6 bases from V and 0 bases from J; bases unmatched to any gene: 12.

V gene TRBV7-2 combines with J gene TRBJ2-5; perhaps TRBD1 as D (6 bases). CDR1 is SGHTA, CDR2 FQGNSA, per germline. The CDR3 is 14 amino acids. The germline V and J ends were trimmed by 5 bases and 4 bases, with 14 bases remaining between them. CDR3 loop: CASSEVRGGETQYF. The CDR3 DNA is TGTGCCAGCAGCGAAGTCAGAGGGGGAGAGACCCAGTACTTC.